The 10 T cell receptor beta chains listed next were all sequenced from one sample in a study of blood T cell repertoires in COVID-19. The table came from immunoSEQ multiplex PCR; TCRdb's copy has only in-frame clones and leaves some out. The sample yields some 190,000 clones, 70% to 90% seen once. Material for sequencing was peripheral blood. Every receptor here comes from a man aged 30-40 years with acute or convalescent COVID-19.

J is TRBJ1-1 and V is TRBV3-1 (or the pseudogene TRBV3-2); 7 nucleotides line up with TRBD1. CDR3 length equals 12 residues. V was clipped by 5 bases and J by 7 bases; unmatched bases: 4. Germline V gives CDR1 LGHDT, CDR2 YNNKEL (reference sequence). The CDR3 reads CASSGTDNEAFF. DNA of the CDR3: TGTGCCAGCAGCGGGACAGACAATGAAGCTTTCTTT.

The CDR3 DNA reads as TGTGCCAGCAAAGGAGGGGGCACAGATACGCAGTATTTT. Its translation: CASKGGGTDTQYF. The chain employs TRBV2 and TRBJ2-3, with D possibly being TRBD2 (6 bases). From germline, CDR1 is SNHLY and CDR2 FYNNEI. V dropped 7 bases and J dropped 1 base, with 9 bases sitting between them. The CDR3 consists of 13 residues.

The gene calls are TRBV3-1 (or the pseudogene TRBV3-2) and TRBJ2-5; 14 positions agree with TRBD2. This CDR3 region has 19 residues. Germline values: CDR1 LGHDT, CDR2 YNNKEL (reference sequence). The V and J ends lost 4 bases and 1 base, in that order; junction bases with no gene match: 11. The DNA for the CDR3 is TGTGCCAGCAGCCGTGGGACTAGCGGGAGTTTTAGTGCCCAAGAGACCCAGTACTTC. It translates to CASSRGTSGSFSAQETQYF.

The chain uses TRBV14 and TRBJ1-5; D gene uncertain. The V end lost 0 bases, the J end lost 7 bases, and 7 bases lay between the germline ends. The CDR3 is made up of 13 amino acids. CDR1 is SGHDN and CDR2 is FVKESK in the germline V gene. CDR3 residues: CASSQDGGQPQHF. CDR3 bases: TGTGCCAGCAGCCAAGACGGCGGGCAGCCCCAGCATTTT.

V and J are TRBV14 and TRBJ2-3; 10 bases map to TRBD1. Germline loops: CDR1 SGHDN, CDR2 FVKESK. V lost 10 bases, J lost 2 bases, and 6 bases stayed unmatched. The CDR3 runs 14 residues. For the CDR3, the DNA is TGTGCCACCTCGGGACAGGGGAACACAGATACGCAGTATTTT. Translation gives CATSGQGNTDTQYF.

CDR3 sequence (DNA): TGTGCCAGCAGCCTTATTACGGGGAACACTGAAGCTTTCTTT. It yields the protein CASSLITGNTEAFF. The V gene is TRBV7-9, the J gene TRBJ1-1, with D hard to call. The germline V and J ends were trimmed by 5 bases and 1 base, with 11 bases remaining between them. Germline CDR1 is SEHNR and CDR2 is FQNEAQ (reference sequence). The CDR3 has 14 residues.

Here the CDR3 reads CSVEEGNGRATEAFF. Here the CDR3 DNA reads TGCAGCGTTGAAGAGGGGAACGGGAGGGCCACTGAAGCTTTCTTT. The chain employs TRBV29-1 and TRBJ1-1; D is undetermined. V dropped 0 bases and J dropped 4 bases, with 15 bases sitting between them. CDR1 SQVTM and CDR2 ANQGSEA come from the germline V gene. The CDR3 sequence is 15 residues long.

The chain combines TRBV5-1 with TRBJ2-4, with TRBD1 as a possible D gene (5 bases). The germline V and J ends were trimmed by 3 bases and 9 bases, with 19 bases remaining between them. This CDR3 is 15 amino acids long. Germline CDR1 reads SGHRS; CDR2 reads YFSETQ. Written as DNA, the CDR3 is TGCGCCAGCAGCTCAGCGCCGGACACCGGCGGCATTCAGTACTTC. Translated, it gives CASSSAPDTGGIQYF.

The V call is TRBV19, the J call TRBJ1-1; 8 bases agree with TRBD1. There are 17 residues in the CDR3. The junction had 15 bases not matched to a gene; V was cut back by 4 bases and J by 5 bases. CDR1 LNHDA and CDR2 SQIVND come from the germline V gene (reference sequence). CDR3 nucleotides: TGTGCCAGTAGTACGGCCCCTTCACAGGGGGTAGGGACTGAAGCTTTCTTT. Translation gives CASSTAPSQGVGTEAFF.

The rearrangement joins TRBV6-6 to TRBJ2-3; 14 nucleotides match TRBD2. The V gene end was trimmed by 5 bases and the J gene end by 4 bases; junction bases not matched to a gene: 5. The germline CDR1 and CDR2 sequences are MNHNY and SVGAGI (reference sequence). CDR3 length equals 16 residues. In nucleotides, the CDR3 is TGTGCCAGCAGTAGAGGGACTAGCGGGGGTCCAGATACGCAGTATTTT. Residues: CASSRGTSGGPDTQYF.